This T cell receptor beta chain stems from a study of blood T cell repertoires in COVID-19. In the study overall: The samples span acute and convalescent COVID-19 from the United States, Italy and Spain. From T cells, B-cell-depleted T cells, or PBMCs came the material, which was cDNA or gDNA.

Enrolment of Seattle patients took place during active infection, and they were followed longitudinally. The authors' processing: Reference gene primer amplification gave estimated nucleated cell counts. The table came from immunoSEQ multiplex PCR; TCRdb's copy has only in-frame clones and leaves some out. V and J calls plus clone size are reproduced from that table; the DNA served to infer D and trimming. Found here are about 160,000 clones, approximately 92% of them singletons; the top ten hold 4.8%. Germline CDR1 LNHDA, CDR2 SQIVND (reference sequence). This CDR3 spans 14 amino acids. V was clipped by 3 bases and J by 4 bases; unmatched bases: 4. This clone was recorded once.

This receptor was identified in a man aged 25-40 years with COVID-19, enrolled during active disease. The chain carries TRBV19 and TRBJ1-2; TRBD1 matches 8 bases. Sequenced sample: peripheral blood. Here the CDR3 reads CASSMGTGPYGYTF. CDR3 nucleotides: TGTGCCAGTAGTATGGGGACAGGCCCCTATGGCTACACCTTC. Variable domain in full (rest from reference TRBV19 and TRBJ1-2): DGGITQSPKYLFRKEGQNVTLSCEQNLNHDAMYWYRQDPGQGLRLIYYSQIVNDFQKGDIAEGYSVSREKKESFPLTVTSAQKNPTAFYLCASSMGTGPYGYTFGSGTRLTVV.